These 5 T cell receptor beta chains originate from one sample sequenced in a study of shared clonotypes between healthy human individuals. The repertoire was sequenced with immunoSEQ multiplex PCR; TCRdb's copy has only in-frame clones and lacks some. This table has 850,000 to 1,200,000 clones, roughly 75% appearing once. The sequenced material came from memory CD4+ T cells sorted from blood. Subset defined: CD45RA-negative fraction. All receptors come from a man in his late teens or twenties in good health.

This chain joins TRBV7-9 and TRBJ2-3, with D possibly matching TRBD1 (5 bases). This CDR3 is 15 amino acids long. Per germline, CDR1 SEHNR and CDR2 FQNEAQ (reference sequence). With 2 bases removed from V and 2 bases from J, the gap between germline ends came to 11 bases. The CDR3 protein is CASSLMTAATDTQYF. The CDR3 bases are TGTGCCAGCAGCTTAATGACAGCCGCCACAGATACGCAGTATTTT. Looking up the rest from reference TRBV7-9 and TRBJ2-3 gives the full variable domain: DTGVSQNPRHKITKRGQNVTFRCDPISEHNRLYWYRQTLGQGPEFLTYFQNEAQLEKSRLLSDRFSAERPKGSFSTLEIQRTEQGDSAMYLCASSLMTAATDTQYFGPGTRLTVL.

The rearrangement uses TRBV2 and TRBJ2-1; 8 bases fit TRBD2. This CDR3 is built from 15 residues. Looked up from germline, CDR1 is SNHLY and CDR2 is FYNNEI. The trim removed 5 bases at V and 3 bases at J, leaving 6 bases unmatched. Here the CDR3 reads CASSWQLAVYNEQFF. As DNA, the CDR3 is TGTGCCAGCAGTTGGCAACTAGCGGTCTACAATGAGCAGTTCTTC. The complete variable domain, with remaining parts taken from reference TRBV2 and TRBJ2-1, reads EPEVTQTPSHQVTQMGQEVILRCVPISNHLYFYWYRQILGQKVEFLVSFYNNEISEKSEIFDDQFSVERPDGSNFTLKIRSTKLEDSAMYFCASSWQLAVYNEQFFGPGTRLTVL.

The chain recombines TRBV5-5 with TRBJ1-4; the D is unclear. Trimming took off 0 bases at V and 0 bases at J, with 12 bases between the two ends. This CDR3 spans 17 amino acids. Germline V lookup: CDR1 SGHKS, CDR2 YYEKEE (reference sequence). CDR3 bases: TGTGCCAGCAGCTTGGAGGCTCCCGGTGCAACTAATGAAAAACTGTTTTTT. Translated: CASSLEAPGATNEKLFF.

The rearrangement joins TRBV7-9 to TRBJ2-1; tentatively, D is TRBD2 (5 bases). With 1 base removed from V and 6 bases from J, the gap between germline ends came to 7 bases. The CDR3 length is 13 residues. Germline V gene data show CDR1 as SEHNR and CDR2 as FQNEAQ (reference sequence). This CDR3 reads CASSLGTPNEQFF. Here the CDR3 DNA reads TGTGCCAGCAGCTTAGGGACTCCCAATGAGCAGTTCTTC.

The chain joins TRBV30 to TRBJ1-2; tentatively, D is TRBD1 (6 bases). The CDR3 is 18 residues long. Germline assignment: CDR1 GTSNPN and CDR2 SVGIG (reference sequence). Trimming left V 5 bases short and J 4 bases short, with 29 bases between. As DNA, the CDR3 is TGTGCCTGGCAAGGGGGGGCGCGAGGGTTGAAGAATTTCTATGGCTACACCTTC. Its translation is CAWQGGARGLKNFYGYTF. Full variable domain (rest looked up from reference TRBV30 and TRBJ1-2): SQTIHQWPATLVQPVGSPLSLECTVEGTSNPNLYWYRQAAGRGLQLLFYSVGIGQISSEVPQNLSASRPQDRQFILSSKKLLLSDSGFYLCAWQGGARGLKNFYGYTFGSGTRLTVV.